Included here is one T cell receptor beta chain sequence, with context. What it binds is unknown. These data belong to a study of cytomegalovirus exposure and HLA in healthy donors. Overall study findings and caveats: The classifier reportedly diagnosed cytomegalovirus status with high specificity and sensitivity. The only immune exposure information that was available was CMV serostatus.

Trimming removed 1 base from V and 0 bases from J; junction bases left unmatched: 0. Looked up from germline, CDR1 is MGHDK and CDR2 is SYGVNS. The CDR3 is made up of 16 amino acids. The PCR employed 60 Vbeta primers together with 13 Jbeta primers. Measured with immunoSEQ multiplex PCR; TCRdb has only the in-frame clones, and not every one. Here the sample spans roughly 69,000 clones, more than 60% being singletons. The chain employs TRBV25-1 and TRBJ2-1; 10 bases agree with TRBD1. Sequences were obtained from PBMCs. This TCR was recovered from a male donor in good health and CMV-seropositive. Here the CDR3 DNA reads TGTGCCAGCAGTGAATGGGACAGGGGCTCCTACAATGAGCAGTTCTTC. As protein: CASSEWDRGSYNEQFF.